This TCR beta chain emerged from a study of cytotoxic CD8 clonotypes in ibrutinib-treated CLL (dated by TCRdb to about 2021). Study-wide context: The cohort was composed of 11 relapsed/refractory and about 15 treatment-naive patients; IGHV unmutated status was identified in roughly 18 patients. Partial responses were observed in approximately 24 patients and complete responses in 2; after a median follow-up of roughly 62 months, remission was maintained in approximately 14 patients and progression was observed in 12. Response samples were obtained after a median of about 13 months of treatment, with a range of roughly 6 to 36 months. On average, each sample had about 260,000 productive templates and 100,000 or so productive rearrangements. Of the approximately 90 participants in the trial, about 25 had longitudinal samples available. Cryopreserved peripheral blood mononuclear cells were obtained prior to treatment, at the time of response, and at either disease progression or sustained remission.

Roughly 2.2 micrograms of genomic DNA were extracted from cryopreserved PBMCs for TCR beta library preparation. Longitudinal blood samples from CLL patients receiving ibrutinib monotherapy were subjected to high-throughput TCR beta sequencing. Patients were enrolled in a phase 2 open-label single-center ibrutinib monotherapy trial. The goal of deep resolution MiSeq sequencing was a depth between 1 in 1 million and 1 in 200,000 T cells, and coverage averaged 10x per clonotype. TCR beta libraries were generated with the immunoSEQ hsTCRB Kit. Per the authors' processing: The data were analyzed with ImmunoSEQ Analyzer and ImmunoSEQ Data Assistant, and V, D and J gene assignments followed IMGT definitions. Clonality, which ranges from 0 to 1, was calculated as one minus the normalized Shannon entropy of productive rearrangement frequencies. Only overrepresented clonotypes making up at least 0.05% of each patient's repertoire were included in the public clonotype analysis. Repertoires from approximately 13 age-matched healthy donors in immuneACCESS were used as clonality controls. What TCRdb holds here is the immuneACCESS table cut down to in-frame rearrangements. Part of the clones is not present; checked against another copy, under half of the missing clones reflect an unresolved V gene, and the others are unexplained. V and J calls and clone size are given by that table; D and trimming were obtained from the DNA. In all, the sample holds 25,000 to 35,000 clones, and roughly 62% of those were seen once. The ten largest clones capture approximately 14% of the sample.

About this clone itself: Its antigen has not been determined. Base qualities are not recorded, but no much larger clone differs from it by a single base.

V lost 1 base and J lost 1 base; the stretch between them is 8 bases long. Taken from cysteine to phenylalanine, the CDR3 has 15 residues. Here the CDR3 DNA is all that survives: 45 bases in frame from base 1. For CDR1 and CDR2, the germline V gene (reference sequence) lists SEHNR and FQNEAQ. Broad study findings and their caveats: At baseline, clonality was higher than in age-matched healthy donors and showed a strong correlation with circulating CD8+ T-cell counts. Lymph node repertoires were not examined, and the timing of sampling was not matched between patients in sustained remission and those whose disease progressed. An increase in clonality was observed at ibrutinib response, with clonality remaining stable during sustained remission and falling back toward baseline at progression. Public clonotypes were rare and either shrank or stayed stable during treatment, and the rise in clonality at ibrutinib response reflected expansion of private clonotypes.

This chain joins TRBV7-9 to TRBJ1-3; the D gene is not confidently resolved. This material consisted of PBMCs, taken before ibrutinib treatment. This sequence was found in a human donor with chronic lymphocytic leukemia. Here the CDR3 is given as CASSLGRQSGNTIYF. In nucleotides, the sequence is TGTGCCAGCAGCTTAGGCCGGCAGTCTGGAAACACCATATATTTT.